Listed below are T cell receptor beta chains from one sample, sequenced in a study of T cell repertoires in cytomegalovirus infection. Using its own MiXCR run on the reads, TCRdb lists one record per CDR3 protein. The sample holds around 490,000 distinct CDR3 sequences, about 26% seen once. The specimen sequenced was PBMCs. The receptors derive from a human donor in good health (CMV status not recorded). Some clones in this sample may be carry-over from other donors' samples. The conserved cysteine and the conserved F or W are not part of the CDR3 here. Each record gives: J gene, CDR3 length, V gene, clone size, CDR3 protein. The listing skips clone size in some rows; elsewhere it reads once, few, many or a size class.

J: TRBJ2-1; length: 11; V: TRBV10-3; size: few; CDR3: AISGTPGDEQF
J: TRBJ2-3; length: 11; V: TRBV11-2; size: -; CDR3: ASSRFNTDTQY
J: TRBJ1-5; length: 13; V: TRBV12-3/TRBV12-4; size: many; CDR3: ASRPNRAGNQPQH
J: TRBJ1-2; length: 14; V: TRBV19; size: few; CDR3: ASSIESAAVGYGYT
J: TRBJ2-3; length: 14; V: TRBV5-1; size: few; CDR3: ASSAPAALDADTQY
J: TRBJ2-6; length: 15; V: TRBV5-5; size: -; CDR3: ASSKTAGGSGANVLT
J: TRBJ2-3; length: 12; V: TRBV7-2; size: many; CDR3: ASSLTTGTDTQY
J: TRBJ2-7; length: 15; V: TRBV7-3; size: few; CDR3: ASSSPGGLASFDEQY
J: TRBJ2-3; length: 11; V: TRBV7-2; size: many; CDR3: ASSLSGTRTQY
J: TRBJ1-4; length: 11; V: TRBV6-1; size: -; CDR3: ASNPDATEKLF
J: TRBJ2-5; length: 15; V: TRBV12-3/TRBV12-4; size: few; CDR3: ASSSGLAGGTQWAQY
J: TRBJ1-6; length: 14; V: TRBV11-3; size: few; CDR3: ASRIGQSSYNSPLH
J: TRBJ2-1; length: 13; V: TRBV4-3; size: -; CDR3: ASSRARSVHNEQF
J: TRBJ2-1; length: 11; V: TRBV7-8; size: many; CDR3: ASSPGASHRQF
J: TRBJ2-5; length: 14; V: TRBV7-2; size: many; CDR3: ASSSSAGAGQETQY
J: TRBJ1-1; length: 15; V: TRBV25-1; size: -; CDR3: ASSEGWRDRGRTEAF
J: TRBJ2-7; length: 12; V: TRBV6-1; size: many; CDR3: ASSQIAGEVEQY
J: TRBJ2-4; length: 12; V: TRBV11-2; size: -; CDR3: ASSYQQGGNIQY
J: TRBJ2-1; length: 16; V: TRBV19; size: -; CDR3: ASSIDPARQKRDNEQF
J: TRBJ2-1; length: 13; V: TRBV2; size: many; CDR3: ASRPRDRRYNEQF
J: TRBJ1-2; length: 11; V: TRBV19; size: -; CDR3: ASKMGDNYGYT
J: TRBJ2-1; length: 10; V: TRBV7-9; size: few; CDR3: ASSSAGDEQF
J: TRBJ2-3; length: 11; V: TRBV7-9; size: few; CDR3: ASSNDGTDTQY
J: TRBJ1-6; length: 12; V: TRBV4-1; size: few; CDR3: ASSQAGGSSPLH
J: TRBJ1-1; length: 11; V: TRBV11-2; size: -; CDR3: ASSLSLGAEAF
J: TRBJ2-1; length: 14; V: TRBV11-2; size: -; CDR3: ASSLAGQGGYNEQF
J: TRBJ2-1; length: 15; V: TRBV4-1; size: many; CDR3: ASSQTPTSGTSNEQF
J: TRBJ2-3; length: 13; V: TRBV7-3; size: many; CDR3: ASSLSGVGTDTQY
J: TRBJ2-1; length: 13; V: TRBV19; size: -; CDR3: ASSTDRGRWDEQF
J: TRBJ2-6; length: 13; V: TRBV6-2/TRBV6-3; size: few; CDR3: ASIPRSLGANVLT
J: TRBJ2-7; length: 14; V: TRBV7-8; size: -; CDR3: ASSGRGGGDSYEQY
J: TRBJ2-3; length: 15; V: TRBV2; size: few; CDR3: ASSLGLAGISTDTQY
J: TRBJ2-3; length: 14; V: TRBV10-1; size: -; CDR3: ASPRSRGASTDTQY
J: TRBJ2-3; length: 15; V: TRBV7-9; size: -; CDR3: ASGPRGPGRNTDTQY
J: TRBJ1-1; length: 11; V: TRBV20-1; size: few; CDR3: SASPSGNTEAF
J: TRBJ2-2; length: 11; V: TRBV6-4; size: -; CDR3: ASSDSGTGELF
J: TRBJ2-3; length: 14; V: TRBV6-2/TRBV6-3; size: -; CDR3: ASSYRLTGGTDTQY
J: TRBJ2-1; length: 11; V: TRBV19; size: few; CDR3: ATKTSGYNEQF
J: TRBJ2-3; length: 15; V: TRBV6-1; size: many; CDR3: ASSPRGRTTGTDTQY
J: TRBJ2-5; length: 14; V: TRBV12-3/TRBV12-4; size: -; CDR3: ASSFQEGGPGETQY
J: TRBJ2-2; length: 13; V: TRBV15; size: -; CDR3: ATSTGTLNTGELF
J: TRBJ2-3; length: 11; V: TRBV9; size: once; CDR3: ASSVGVGAEQY
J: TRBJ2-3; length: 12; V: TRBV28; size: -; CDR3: ASSRGPLTDTQY
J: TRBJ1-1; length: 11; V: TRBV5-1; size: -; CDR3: ASSTGKDTEAF
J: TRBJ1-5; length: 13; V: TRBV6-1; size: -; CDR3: ASNPQAFGNQPQH